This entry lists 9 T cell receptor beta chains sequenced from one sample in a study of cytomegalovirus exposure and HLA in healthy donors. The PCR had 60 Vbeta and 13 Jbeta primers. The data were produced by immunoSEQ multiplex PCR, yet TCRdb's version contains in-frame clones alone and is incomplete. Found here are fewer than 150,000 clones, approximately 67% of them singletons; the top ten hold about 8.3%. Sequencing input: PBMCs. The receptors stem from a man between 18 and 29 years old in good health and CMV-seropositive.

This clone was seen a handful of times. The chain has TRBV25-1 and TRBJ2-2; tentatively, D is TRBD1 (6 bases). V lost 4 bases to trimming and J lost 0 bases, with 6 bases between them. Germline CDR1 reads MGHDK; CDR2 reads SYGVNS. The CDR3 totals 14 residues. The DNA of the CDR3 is TGTGCCAGCAGTGGACAGGCGAACACCGGGGAGCTGTTTTTT. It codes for CASSGQANTGELFF. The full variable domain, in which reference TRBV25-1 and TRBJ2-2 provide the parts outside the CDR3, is EADIYQTPRYLVIGTGKKITLECSQTMGHDKMYWYQQDPGMELHLIHYSYGVNSTEKGDLSSESTVSRIRTEHFPLTLESARPSHTSQYLCASSGQANTGELFFGEGSRLTVL.

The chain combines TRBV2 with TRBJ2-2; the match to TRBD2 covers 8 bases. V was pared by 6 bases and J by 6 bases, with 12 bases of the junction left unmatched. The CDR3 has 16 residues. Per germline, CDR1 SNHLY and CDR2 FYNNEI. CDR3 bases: TGTGCCAGCAGGACCCCAACTAGCGGACAACCCGGGGAGCTGTTTTTT. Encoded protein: CASRTPTSGQPGELFF.

CDR3 nucleotide sequence: TGTGCCAGCAGTTTATACAGGGACGGGGACGAGCAGTACGTC. This encodes CASSLYRDGDEQYV. The gene calls are TRBV28 and TRBJ2-7; weak D call: TRBD1 (6 bases). This CDR3 contains 14 residues. V gave up 1 base and J gave up 5 bases, with 12 bases separating them. CDR1 is MDHEN, CDR2 SYDVKM, per germline.

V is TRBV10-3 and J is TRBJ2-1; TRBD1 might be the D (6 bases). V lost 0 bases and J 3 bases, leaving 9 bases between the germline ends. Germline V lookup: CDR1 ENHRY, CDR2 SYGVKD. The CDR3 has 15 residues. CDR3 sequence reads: CAISESTGGYNEQFF. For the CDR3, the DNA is TGTGCCATCAGTGAGTCGACAGGCGGCTACAATGAGCAGTTCTTC.

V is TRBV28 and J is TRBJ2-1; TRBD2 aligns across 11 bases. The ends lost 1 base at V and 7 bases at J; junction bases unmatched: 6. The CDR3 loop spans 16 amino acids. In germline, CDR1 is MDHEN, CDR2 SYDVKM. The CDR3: CASSLLVSGGANEQFF. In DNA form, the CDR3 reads TGTGCCAGCAGTTTATTGGTTAGCGGGGGGGCGAATGAGCAGTTCTTC.

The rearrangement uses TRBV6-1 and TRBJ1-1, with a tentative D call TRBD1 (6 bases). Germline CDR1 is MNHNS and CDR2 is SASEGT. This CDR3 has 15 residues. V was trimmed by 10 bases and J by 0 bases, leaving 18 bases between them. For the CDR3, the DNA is TGTGCCAACTCCCGAGGGGGGGGTCTGAACACTGAAGCTTTCTTT. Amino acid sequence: CANSRGGGLNTEAFF.

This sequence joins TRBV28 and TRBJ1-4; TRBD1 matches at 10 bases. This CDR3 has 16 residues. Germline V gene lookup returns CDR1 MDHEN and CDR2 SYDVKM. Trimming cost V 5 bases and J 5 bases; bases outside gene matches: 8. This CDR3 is CASSETLTGGNEKLFF. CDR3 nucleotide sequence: TGTGCCAGCAGTGAAACCTTGACAGGGGGCAATGAAAAACTGTTTTTT.

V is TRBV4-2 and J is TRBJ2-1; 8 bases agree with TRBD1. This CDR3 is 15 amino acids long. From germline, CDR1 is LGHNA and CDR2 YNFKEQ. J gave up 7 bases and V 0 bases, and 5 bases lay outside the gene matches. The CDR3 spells CASSQDWRQGNEQFF. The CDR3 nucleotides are TGTGCCAGCAGCCAAGACTGGAGACAGGGGAATGAGCAGTTCTTC.

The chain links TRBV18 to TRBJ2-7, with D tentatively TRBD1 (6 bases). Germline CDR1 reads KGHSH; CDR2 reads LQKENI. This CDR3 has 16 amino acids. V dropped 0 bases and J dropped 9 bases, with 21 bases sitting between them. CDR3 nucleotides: TGTGCCAGCTCACCACCGGGGGCTGGGGACGGATCCTCGCAGTACTTC. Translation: CASSPPGAGDGSSQYF.